What follows is one TCR beta chain and its context. Its matching antigen is unknown. This sample stems from a study of T cell responses to AZD1222 COVID-19 vaccine. The study, taken as a whole, reports: Following two doses of AZD1222, Spike-specific TCR breadth and depth rose. The reported proportion of spike-specific TCRs targeting unmutated variant regions was nearly half.

CDR1 is MNHNS and CDR2 is SASEGT in the germline V gene. The CDR3 extends over 14 amino acids. Trimming pared 2 bases from V and 2 bases from J, leaving 9 bases between. TCRdb's table, derived via immunoSEQ multiplex PCR, lists solely in-frame clones and lacks some. Of approximately 100,000 clones in the sample, 90% to 95% were seen once. The rearrangement uses TRBV6-1 and TRBJ1-2; tentatively, D is TRBD1 (5 bases). The origin of this receptor is an adult in good health. The sequences come from peripheral blood, collected on day 0 of AZD1222 vaccination. CDR3 bases: TGTGCCAGCAGTGAATCGGGGCAGAACTATGGCTACACCTTC. This gives the protein CASSESGQNYGYTF.